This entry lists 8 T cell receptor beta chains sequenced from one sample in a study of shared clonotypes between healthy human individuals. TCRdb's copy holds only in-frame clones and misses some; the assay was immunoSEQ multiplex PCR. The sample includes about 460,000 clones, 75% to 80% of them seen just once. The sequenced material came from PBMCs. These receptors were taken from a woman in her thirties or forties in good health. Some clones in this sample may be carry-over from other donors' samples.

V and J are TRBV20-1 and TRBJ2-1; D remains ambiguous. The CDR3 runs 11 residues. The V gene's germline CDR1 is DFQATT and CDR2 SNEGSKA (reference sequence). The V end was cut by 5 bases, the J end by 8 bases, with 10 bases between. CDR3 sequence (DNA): TGCAGTGCTGAGTCAGGTGATGAGCAGTTCTTC. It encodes CSAESGDEQFF.

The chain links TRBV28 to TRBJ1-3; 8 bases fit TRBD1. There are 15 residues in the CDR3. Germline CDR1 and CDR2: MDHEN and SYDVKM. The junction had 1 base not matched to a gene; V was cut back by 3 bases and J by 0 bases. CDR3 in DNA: TGTGCCAGCAGTTTGACAGGGGCCTCTGGAAACACCATATATTTT. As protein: CASSLTGASGNTIYF.

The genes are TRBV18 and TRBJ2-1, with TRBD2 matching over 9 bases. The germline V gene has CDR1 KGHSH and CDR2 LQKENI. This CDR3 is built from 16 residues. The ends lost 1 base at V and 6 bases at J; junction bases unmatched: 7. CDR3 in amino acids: CASSPQNSGSINEQFF. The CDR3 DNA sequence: TGTGCCAGCTCACCACAAAATAGCGGGAGTATCAATGAGCAGTTCTTC. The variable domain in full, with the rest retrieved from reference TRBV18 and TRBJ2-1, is NAGVMQNPRHLVRRRGQEARLRCSPMKGHSHVYWYRQLPEEGLKFMVYLQKENIIDESGMPKERFSAEFPKEGPSILRIQQVVRGDSAAYFCASSPQNSGSINEQFFGPGTRLTVL.

DNA for the CDR3: TGTGCCAGCACCCTAGAGGGGGGCCAGCCCCAGCATTTT. It codes for CASTLEGGQPQHF. The chain uses TRBV2 and TRBJ1-5, with D possibly being TRBD1 (6 bases). The CDR3 totals 13 residues. CDR1 is SNHLY and CDR2 is FYNNEI in the germline V gene. Trimming took 7 bases from V and 7 from J, leaving 14 bases between them.

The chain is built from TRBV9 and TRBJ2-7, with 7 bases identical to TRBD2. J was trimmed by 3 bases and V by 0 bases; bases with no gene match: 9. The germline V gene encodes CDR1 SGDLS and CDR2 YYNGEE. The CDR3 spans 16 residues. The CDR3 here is CASSVAGTMNLYEQYF. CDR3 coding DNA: TGTGCCAGCAGCGTAGCCGGGACTATGAACCTCTACGAGCAGTACTTC.

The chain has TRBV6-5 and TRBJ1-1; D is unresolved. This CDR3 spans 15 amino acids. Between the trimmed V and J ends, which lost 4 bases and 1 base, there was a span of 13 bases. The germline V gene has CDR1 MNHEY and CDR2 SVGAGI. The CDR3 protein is CASSSRLGPNTEAFF. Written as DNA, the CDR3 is TGTGCCAGCAGTTCCCGTTTAGGACCGAACACTGAAGCTTTCTTT.

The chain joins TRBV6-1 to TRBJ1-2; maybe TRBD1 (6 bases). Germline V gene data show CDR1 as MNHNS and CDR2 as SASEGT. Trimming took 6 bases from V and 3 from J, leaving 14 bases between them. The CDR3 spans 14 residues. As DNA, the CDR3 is TGTGCCAGCAGCGTGGACAGCTTTGACTATGGCTACACCTTC. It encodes CASSVDSFDYGYTF.

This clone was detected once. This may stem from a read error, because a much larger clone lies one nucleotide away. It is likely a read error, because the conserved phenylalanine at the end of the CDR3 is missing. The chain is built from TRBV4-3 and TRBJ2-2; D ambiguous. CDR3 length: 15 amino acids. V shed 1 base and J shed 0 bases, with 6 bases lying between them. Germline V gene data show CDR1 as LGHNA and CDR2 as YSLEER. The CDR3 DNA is TGCGCCAGCAGCCAAGGTGACCCGAACACCGGGGAGCTGTTTCTT. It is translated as CASSQGDPNTGELFL.